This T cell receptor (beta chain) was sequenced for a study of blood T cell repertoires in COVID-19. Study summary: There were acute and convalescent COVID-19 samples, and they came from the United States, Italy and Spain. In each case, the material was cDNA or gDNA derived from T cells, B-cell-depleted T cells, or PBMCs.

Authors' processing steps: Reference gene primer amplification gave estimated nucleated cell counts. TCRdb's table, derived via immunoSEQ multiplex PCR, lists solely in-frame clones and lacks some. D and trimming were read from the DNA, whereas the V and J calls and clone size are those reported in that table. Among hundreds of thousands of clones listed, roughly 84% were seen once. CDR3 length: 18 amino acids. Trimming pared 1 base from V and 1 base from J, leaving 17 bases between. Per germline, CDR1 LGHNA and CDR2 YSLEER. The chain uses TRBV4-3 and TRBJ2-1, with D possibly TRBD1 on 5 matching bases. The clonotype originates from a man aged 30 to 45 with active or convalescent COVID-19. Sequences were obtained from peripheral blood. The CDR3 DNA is TGCGCCAGCAGCCAAGTGGGGCCAGGGCCTGAGTCCTACAATGAGCAGTTCTTC. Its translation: CASSQVGPGPESYNEQFF.